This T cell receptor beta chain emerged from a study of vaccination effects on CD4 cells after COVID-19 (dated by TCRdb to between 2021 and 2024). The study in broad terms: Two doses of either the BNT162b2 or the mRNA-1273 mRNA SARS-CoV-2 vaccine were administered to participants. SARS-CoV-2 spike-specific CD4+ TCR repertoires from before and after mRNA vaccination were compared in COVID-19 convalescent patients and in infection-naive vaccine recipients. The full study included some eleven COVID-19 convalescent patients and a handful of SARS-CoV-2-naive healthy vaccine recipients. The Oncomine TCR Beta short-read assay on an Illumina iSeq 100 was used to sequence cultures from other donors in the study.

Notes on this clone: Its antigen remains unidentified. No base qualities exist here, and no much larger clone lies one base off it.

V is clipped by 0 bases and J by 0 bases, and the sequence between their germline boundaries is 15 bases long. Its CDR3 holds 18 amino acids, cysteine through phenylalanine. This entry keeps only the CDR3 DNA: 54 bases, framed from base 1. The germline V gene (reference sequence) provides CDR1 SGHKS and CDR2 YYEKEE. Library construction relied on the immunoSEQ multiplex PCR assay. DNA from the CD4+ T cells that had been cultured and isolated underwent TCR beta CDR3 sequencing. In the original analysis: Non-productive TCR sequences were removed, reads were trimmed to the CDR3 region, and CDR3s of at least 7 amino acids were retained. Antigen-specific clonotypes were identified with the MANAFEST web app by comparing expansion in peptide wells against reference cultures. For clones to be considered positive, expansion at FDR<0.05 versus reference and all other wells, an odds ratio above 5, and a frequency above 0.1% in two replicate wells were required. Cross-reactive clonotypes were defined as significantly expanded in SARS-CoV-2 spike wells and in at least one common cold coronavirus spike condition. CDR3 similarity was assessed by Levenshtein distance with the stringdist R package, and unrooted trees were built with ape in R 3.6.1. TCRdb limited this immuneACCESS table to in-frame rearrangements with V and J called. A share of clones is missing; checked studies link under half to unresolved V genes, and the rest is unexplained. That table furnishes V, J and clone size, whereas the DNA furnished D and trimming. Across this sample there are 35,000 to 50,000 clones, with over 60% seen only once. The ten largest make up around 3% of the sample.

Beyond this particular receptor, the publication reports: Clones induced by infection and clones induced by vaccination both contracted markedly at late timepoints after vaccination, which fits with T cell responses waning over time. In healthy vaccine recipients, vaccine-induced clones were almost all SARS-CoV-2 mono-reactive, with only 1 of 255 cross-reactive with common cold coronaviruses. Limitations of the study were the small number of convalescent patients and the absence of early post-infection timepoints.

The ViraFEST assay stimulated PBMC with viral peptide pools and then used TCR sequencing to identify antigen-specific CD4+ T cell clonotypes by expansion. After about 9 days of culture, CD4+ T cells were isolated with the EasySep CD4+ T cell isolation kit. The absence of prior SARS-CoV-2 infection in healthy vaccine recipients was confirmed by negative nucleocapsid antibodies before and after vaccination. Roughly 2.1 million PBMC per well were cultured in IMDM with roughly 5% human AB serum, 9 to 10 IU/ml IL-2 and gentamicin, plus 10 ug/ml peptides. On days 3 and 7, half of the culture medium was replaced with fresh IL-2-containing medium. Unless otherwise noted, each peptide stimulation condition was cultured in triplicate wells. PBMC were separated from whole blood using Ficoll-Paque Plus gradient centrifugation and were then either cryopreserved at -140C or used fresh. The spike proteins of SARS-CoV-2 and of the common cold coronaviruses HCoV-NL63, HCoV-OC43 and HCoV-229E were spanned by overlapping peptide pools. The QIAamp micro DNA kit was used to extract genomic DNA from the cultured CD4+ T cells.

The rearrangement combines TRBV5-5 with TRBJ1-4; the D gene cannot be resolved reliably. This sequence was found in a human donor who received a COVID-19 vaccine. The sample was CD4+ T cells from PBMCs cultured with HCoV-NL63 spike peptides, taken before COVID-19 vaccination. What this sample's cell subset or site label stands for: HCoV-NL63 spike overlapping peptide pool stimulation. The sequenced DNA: TGTGCCAGCAGCTTGGCCCGTTGGGGAGATTCAACTAATGAAAAACTGTTTTTT. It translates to CASSLARWGDSTNEKLFF.